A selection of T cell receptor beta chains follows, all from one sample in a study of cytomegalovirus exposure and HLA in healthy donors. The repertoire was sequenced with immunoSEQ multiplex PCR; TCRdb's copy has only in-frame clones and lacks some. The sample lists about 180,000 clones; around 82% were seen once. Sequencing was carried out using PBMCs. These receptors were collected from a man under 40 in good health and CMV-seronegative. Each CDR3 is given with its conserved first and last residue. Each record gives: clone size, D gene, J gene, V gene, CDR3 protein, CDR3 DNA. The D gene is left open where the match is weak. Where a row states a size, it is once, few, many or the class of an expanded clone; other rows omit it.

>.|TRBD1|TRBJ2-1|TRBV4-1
CASSQDPPTGRSYNEQFF
TGCGCCAGCAGCCAAGACCCCCCGACAGGGCGGTCCTACAATGAGCAGTTCTTC
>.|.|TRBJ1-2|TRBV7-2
CASSLFAGVLNYGYTF
TGTGCCAGCAGCTTATTTGCCGGGGTACTCAACTATGGCTACACCTTC
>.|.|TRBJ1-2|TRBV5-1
CASSPRGHSGGYTF
TGCGCCAGCAGCCCCCGTGGGCATAGTGGGGGCTACACCTTC
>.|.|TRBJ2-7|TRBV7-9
CASSLGLAPRVSPYYEQYF
TGTGCCAGCAGCTTAGGGTTAGCGCCAAGAGTATCCCCATACTACGAGCAGTACTTC
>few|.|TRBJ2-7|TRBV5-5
CASSLAQATYEQYF
TGTGCCAGCAGCTTGGCCCAGGCAACCTACGAGCAGTACTTC
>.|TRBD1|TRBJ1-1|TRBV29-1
CSVGDRDTEAFF
TGCAGCGTGGGGGACAGGGACACTGAAGCTTTCTTT
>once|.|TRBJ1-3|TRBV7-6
CASSLGGSVFSGNTIYF
TGTGCCAGCAGCTTAGGAGGGTCCGTTTTCTCTGGAAACACCATATATTTT
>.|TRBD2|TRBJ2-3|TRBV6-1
CASRKVAGVSDTQYF
TGTGCCAGCAGGAAGGTAGCGGGAGTCTCAGATACGCAGTATTTT
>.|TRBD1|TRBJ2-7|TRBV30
CARGQGSREQYF
TGTGCCCGAGGACAGGGATCTCGCGAGCAGTACTTC
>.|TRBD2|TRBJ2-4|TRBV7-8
CASSWGLAGRRVAKNIQYF
TGTGCCAGCAGCTGGGGACTAGCGGGAAGGCGAGTCGCCAAAAACATTCAGTACTTC
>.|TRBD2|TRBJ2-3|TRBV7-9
CASSSTSASTDTQYF
TGTGCCAGCAGCTCCACTAGCGCTAGCACAGATACGCAGTATTTT
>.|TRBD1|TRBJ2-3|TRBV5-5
CASSSTLRQGVSTDTQYF
TGTGCCAGCAGCTCAACCTTACGACAGGGTGTAAGCACAGATACGCAGTATTTT
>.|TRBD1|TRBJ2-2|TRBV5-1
CASSPRDRGTGELFF
TGCGCCAGCAGCCCCCGGGACAGAGGGACCGGGGAGCTGTTTTTT
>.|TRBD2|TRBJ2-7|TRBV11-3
CASSPRPASGYYEQYF
TGTGCCAGCAGCCCACGACCTGCTAGCGGCTACTACGAGCAGTACTTC
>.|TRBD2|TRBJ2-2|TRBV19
CASSVFVPGLAGGKGELFF
TGTGCCAGTAGTGTATTCGTACCGGGACTAGCGGGGGGGAAAGGGGAGCTGTTTTTT
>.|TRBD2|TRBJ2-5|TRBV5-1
CASSWGLAGAQETQYF
TGCGCCAGCAGCTGGGGACTAGCGGGGGCTCAAGAGACCCAGTACTTC
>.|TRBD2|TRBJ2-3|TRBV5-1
CASSPYSGRGDTQYF
TGCGCCAGCAGCCCCTACAGCGGGAGAGGGGATACGCAGTATTTT
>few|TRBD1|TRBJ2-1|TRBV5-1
CASSLLGTGVQLNEQFF
TGCGCCAGCAGCTTGCTGGGGACAGGGGTCCAGCTCAATGAGCAGTTCTTC
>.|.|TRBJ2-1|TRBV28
CASTLLGTSYNEQFF
TGTGCCAGCACCTTACTAGGAACCTCCTACAATGAGCAGTTCTTC
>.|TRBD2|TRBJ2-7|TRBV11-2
CASSLVTSGVSDEQYF
TGTGCCAGCAGCTTAGTTACTAGCGGGGTTTCGGACGAGCAGTACTTC
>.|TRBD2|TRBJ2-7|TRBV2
CASSTGLAGLYEQYF
TGTGCCAGCAGTACGGGACTAGCGGGTCTCTACGAGCAGTACTTC
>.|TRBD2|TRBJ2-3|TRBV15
CATSRDSLAGTGDTQYF
TGTGCCACCAGCAGAGATTCCCTAGCGGGGACGGGGGATACGCAGTATTTT
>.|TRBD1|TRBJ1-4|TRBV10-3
CAISEGGGEKLFF
TGTGCCATCAGTGAGGGAGGGGGCGAAAAACTGTTTTTT
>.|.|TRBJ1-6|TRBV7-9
CSSSFPRGLNSPLHF
TGTTCCAGCAGCTTCCCCCGGGGTCTTAATTCACCCCTCCACTTT
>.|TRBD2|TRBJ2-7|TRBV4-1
CASSQDKVAGGPYEQYF
TGCGCCAGCAGCCAAGATAAGGTAGCGGGGGGCCCATACGAGCAGTACTTC
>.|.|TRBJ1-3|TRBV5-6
CASSLGTGSGNTIYF
TGTGCCAGCAGCTTGGGTACTGGCTCTGGAAACACCATATATTTT
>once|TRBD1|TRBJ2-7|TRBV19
CASSSGTGTYEQYF
TGTGCCAGTAGTTCCGGGACAGGGACCTACGAGCAGTACTTC